The T cell receptor (beta chain) under discussion was sequenced for a study of CD8 T cells in ankylosing spondylitis. Overall study results and limits: Clones linked to the disease showed a CD8+ phenotype. They occurred at relatively low frequencies in peripheral blood. Made up of about eight highly homologous variants, a TCR beta motif appeared characteristic of ankylosing spondylitis blood. Earlier reports found some motif variants in synovial fluid and blood in reactive arthritis. The study looked at matched synovial fluid samples from ankylosing spondylitis patients. Disease-linked clones were reported to be significantly enriched there.

This clonotype was found a few times. Antigen: not known. Quantitative 5'-RACE with molecular barcodes generated TCR beta libraries. TCRdb passed the 5' RACE reads through MiXCR, listing each CDR3 protein once. The repertoire holds around 490,000 distinct CDR3 sequences, with roughly 5.3% as singletons. Germline V gene data show CDR1 as SQVTM and CDR2 as ANQGSEA. V lost 7 bases and J lost 4; bases outside the gene matches: 6. The CDR3 is 14 residues long. This TCR derives from a male donor with ankylosing spondylitis. Sequencing used blood, either unsorted or a sorted T cell fraction (not recorded which). The V and J genes are TRBV29-1 and TRBJ2-1; 11 nucleotides line up with TRBD2. The CDR3 nucleotides are TGCAGCGGGTGGACTAGCGGGTTGTACAATGAGCAGTTCTTC. Protein sequence: CSGWTSGLYNEQFF.